This T cell receptor (beta chain) was captured by sequencing in a study of blood T cell repertoires in COVID-19. Sequencing was performed with immunoSEQ multiplex PCR; in TCRdb, only in-frame clones are kept and a portion is missing. The sample lists some 300,000 clones, just under 90% occurring once. CDR3 length: 15 residues. Per the germline V gene, CDR1 is LNHDA and CDR2 is SQIVND (reference sequence). A note on this clone: The junction shows a germline mismatch at one end, possibly a read error.

The specimen sequenced was peripheral blood. The sequence derives from a woman aged 45-65 years with COVID-19, enrolled during active disease. The chain recombines TRBV19 with TRBJ2-5; the match to TRBD1 covers 7 bases. In nucleotides, the CDR3 is TGTGCCAGTAGTGTAGACAGGGTATTAGGAGAGACCCAGTACTTC. As protein: CASSVDRVLGETQYF. The whole variable domain, remainder taken from reference TRBV19 and TRBJ2-5, is DGGITQSPKYLFRKEGQNVTLSCEQNLNHDAMYWYRQDPGQGLRLIYYSQIVNDFQKGDIAEGYSVSREKKESFPLTVTSAQKNPTAFYLCASSVDRVLGETQYFGPGTRLLVL.